Below, one T cell receptor (beta chain) is given with its context. Its cognate antigen is unknown. The data derive from a study of cytomegalovirus exposure and HLA in healthy donors. Findings and limits, study-wide: Sequencing likely produced, as an artifact, a cluster of highly shared sequence variants. Reportedly, fewer N-insertions than the approximately 700-donor mean appeared in an Asian-associated ancestry cluster in a later analysis. Among immune exposure information, only CMV serostatus was available.

The study ran its PCR with 60 Vbeta and 13 Jbeta primers. Here immunoSEQ multiplex PCR was the method, and the copy in TCRdb shows in-frame clones only, minus some. Here the sample spans 200,000 or so clones, around 83% being singletons. The germline gives CDR1 SGHRS, CDR2 YFSETQ. The CDR3 runs to 16 residues. Trimming stripped 0 bases from V and 0 bases from J, with 13 bases between. J is TRBJ2-7 and V is TRBV5-1; perhaps TRBD1 as D (6 bases). Sequencing was performed on PBMCs. The sequence came from a woman aged 50 to 60 in good health and CMV-seropositive. CDR3 protein: CASSLASGTISYEQYF. The CDR3 DNA reads TGCGCCAGCAGCTTGGCCTCCGGGACAATCTCCTACGAGCAGTACTTC.